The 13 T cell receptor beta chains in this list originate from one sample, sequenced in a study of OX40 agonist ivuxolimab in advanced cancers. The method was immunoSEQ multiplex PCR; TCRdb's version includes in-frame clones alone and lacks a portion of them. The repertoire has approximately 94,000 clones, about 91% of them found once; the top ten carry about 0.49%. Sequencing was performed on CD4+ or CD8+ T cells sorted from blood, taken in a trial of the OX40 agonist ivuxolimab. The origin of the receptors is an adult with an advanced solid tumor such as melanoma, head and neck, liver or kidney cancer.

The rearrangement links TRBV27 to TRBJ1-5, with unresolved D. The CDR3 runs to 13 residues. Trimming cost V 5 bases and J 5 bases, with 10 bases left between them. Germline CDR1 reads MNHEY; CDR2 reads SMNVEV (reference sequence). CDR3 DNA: TGTGCCAGCAGTAGAGGGCGTTATCAGCCCCAGCATTTT. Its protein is CASSRGRYQPQHF.

The CDR3 bases are TGTGCCAGCAGCTTAGTGGTCTACTCTGGAAACACCATATATTTT. It codes for CASSLVVYSGNTIYF. This chain links TRBV11-2 with TRBJ1-3; the D is unclear. V lost 1 base and J lost 0, with 7 bases in between. CDR3 length equals 15 residues. Per the germline V gene, CDR1 is SGHAT and CDR2 is FQNNGV.

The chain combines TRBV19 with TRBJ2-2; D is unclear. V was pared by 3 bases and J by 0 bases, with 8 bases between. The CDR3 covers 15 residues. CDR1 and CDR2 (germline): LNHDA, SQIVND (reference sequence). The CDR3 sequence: CASSMLRANTGELFF. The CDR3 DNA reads TGTGCCAGTAGTATGCTAAGAGCGAACACCGGGGAGCTGTTTTTT. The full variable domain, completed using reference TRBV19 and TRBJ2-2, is DGGITQSPKYLFRKEGQNVTLSCEQNLNHDAMYWYRQDPGQGLRLIYYSQIVNDFQKGDIAEGYSVSREKKESFPLTVTSAQKNPTAFYLCASSMLRANTGELFFGEGSRLTVL.

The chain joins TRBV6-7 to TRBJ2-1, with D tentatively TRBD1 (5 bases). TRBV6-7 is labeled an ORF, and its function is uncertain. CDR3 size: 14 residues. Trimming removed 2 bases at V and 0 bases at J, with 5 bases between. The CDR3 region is CASSYRGSYNEQFF. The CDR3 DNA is TGTGCCAGCAGTTACAGGGGCTCCTACAATGAGCAGTTCTTC.

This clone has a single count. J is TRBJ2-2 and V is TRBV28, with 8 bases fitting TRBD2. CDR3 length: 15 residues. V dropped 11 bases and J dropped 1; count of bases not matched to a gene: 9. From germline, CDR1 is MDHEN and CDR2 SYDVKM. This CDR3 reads CAGRVAGGNTGELFF. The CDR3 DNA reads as TGTGCCGGTCGGGTCGCGGGAGGGAACACCGGGGAGCTGTTTTTT.

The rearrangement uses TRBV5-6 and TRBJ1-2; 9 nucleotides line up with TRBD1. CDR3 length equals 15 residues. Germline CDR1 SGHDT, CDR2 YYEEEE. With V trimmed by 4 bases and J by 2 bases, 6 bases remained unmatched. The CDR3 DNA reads TGTGCCAGCAGCCAAGACAGGGGGGCGAACTATGGCTACACCTTC. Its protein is CASSQDRGANYGYTF.

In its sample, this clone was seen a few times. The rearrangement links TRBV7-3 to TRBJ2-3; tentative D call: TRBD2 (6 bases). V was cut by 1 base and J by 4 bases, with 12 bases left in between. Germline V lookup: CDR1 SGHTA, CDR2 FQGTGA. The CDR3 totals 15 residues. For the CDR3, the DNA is TGTGCCAGCAGCTTAAGGCATCGGGAGTCAGATACGCAGTATTTT. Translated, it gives CASSLRHRESDTQYF.

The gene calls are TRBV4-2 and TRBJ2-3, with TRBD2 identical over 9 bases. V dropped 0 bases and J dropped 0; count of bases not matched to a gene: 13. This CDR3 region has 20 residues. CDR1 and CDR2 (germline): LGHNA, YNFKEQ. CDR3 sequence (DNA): TGTGCCAGCAGCCAAGATACCACGGCGGGAGGGAGACTGAGCACAGATACGCAGTATTTT. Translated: CASSQDTTAGGRLSTDTQYF.

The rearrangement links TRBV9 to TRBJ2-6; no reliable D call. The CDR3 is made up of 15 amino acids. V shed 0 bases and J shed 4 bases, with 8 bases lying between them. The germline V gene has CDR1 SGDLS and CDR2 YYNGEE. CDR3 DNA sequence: TGTGCCAGCAGCGTAGAAGGGTTAGGGGCCAACGTCCTGACTTTC. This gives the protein CASSVEGLGANVLTF.

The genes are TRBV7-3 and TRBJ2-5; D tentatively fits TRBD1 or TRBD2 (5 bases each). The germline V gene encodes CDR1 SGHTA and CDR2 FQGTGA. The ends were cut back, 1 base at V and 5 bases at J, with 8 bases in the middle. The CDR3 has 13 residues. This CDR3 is CASSLIGTETQYF. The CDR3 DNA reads TGTGCCAGCAGCTTAATAGGGACGGAGACCCAGTACTTC.

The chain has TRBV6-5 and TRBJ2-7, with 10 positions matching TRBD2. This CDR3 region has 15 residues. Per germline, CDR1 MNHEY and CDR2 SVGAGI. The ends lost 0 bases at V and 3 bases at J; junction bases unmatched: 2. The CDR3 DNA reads TGTGCCAGCAGTTACTCTTTAGCGGGAGGCTACGAGCAGTACTTC. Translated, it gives CASSYSLAGGYEQYF.

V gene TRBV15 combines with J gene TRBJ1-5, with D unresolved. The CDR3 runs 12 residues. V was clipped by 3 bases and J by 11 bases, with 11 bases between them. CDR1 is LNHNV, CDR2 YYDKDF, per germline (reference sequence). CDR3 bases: TGTGCCACCAGCAGGGATGTTGGGACCCAGCATTTT. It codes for CATSRDVGTQHF.

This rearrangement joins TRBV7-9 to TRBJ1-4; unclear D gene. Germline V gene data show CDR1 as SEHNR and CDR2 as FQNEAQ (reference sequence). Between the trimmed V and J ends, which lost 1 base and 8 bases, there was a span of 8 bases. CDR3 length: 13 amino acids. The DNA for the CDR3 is TGTGCCAGCAGCTTAGAGATGGAGGAAAAACTGTTTTTT. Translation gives CASSLEMEEKLFF.